This record concerns one TCR beta chain sequence. The data were taken from a study of control samples from healthy donors and cancer patients. From germline, CDR1 is LNHDA and CDR2 SQIVND (reference sequence). The trim removed 8 bases at V and 4 bases at J, leaving 2 bases unmatched. The CDR3 loop spans 12 amino acids. Produced via immunoSEQ multiplex PCR; TCRdb's table is partial and in-frame only. The clone table shows fewer than 250,000 clones, with the ten largest holding less than 2.5%. This chain connects TRBV19 to TRBJ1-5, with 7 positions matching TRBD1. The TCR comes from a woman between 25 and 40 years old in good health. Sample: blood. CDR3 DNA sequence: TGTGCCAGTCAGACAGGGAATCAGCCCCAGCATTTT. This sequence encodes CASQTGNQPQHF.